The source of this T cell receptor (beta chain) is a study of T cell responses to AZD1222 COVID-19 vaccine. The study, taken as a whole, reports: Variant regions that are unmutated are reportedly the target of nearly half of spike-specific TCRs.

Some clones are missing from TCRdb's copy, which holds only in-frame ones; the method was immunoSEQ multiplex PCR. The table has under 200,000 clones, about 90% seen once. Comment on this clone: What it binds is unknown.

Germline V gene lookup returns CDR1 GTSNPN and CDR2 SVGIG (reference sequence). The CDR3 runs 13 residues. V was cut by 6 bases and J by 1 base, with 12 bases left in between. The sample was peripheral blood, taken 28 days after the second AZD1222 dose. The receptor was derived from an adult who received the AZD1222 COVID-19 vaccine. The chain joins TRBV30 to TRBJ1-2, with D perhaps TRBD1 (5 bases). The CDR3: CACRGGVNYGYTF. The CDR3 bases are TGTGCCTGCCGGGGGGGGGTTAACTATGGCTACACCTTC.